This T cell receptor (beta chain) stems from a study of cytomegalovirus exposure and HLA in healthy donors. Study findings and constraints: A few CMV-associated chains were confirmed in vitro to be specific for CMV antigens. It was found in a later analysis that first-cohort TCR clusters tended to co-occur in the 95 to 150 validation repertoires. The study recorded 160 or so TCR beta chains that were cytomegalovirus-associated.

The donors were members of the validation cohort, which comprised 120 subjects and was separate from the first cohort of roughly 700 subjects. TCRdb keeps only in-frame clones here, not all; method: immunoSEQ multiplex PCR. The table lists about 240,000 clones, 75% to 90% of them singletons. On this clone: The antigen is unknown.

Germline lookup yields CDR1 SGHRS and CDR2 YFSETQ. Trimming took 4 bases from V and 7 from J, leaving 18 bases between them. The CDR3 is made up of 14 amino acids. The rearrangement joins TRBV5-1 to TRBJ2-7; no firm D call. This clonotype was obtained from a woman in her twenties or thirties in good health and CMV-seropositive. Material: PBMCs. The CDR3 spells CASSPRSPTQEQYF. The CDR3 bases are TGCGCCAGCAGCCCCCGATCGCCTACCCAAGAGCAGTACTTC.